This TCR beta chain was documented in a study of response to subunit inactivated influenza vaccine. Study-wide points: The authors offered the suggestion that each seasonal influenza vaccination recruits few new T cells.

Notes on this clonotype: The antigen is undetermined.

This CDR3 comprises 17 residues. Germline CDR1 reads MNHEY; CDR2 reads SVGAGI. The V gene lost 0 bases and the J gene lost 3 bases, with 14 bases spanning the gap. TCRdb passed the RT-PCR reads through MiXCR, listing each CDR3 protein once. The table has fewer than 750,000 distinct CDR3 sequences, less than 15% seen once; the top ten hold 11%. The sequence came from a man in his fifties who received an inactivated influenza vaccine. The chain employs TRBV6-5 and TRBJ1-4, with unresolved D. Sequenced here: PBMCs from blood, sampled 11 to 12 days after vaccination. Here the CDR3 reads CASSYSIVQESNEKLFF. The CDR3 DNA sequence: TGTGCCAGCAGTTACTCGATAGTACAAGAGTCTAATGAAAAACTGTTTTTT.